This record covers a single T cell receptor beta chain. The source of the sample is a study of T-cell memory formation after mild COVID-19. TCRdb re-called the 5' RACE reads through MiXCR, storing one row per CDR3 protein. The sample contains hundreds of thousands of distinct CDR3 sequences, more than 15% of which appear only once. The receptor comes from an adult woman who had mild COVID-19 (a few samples of this study predate the infection). Cell type and time point are not known. Sequenced: PBMCs or a T cell subset sorted from them (not recorded which).

CDR3 in amino acids: CASSYSASGFTDTQYF. The CDR3 DNA follows: TGTGCCAGCAGTTACTCGGCTAGCGGGTTCACAGATACGCAGTATTTT. This chain joins TRBV6-2 or TRBV6-3 and TRBJ2-3, with 8 nucleotides matching TRBD2. Germline assignment: CDR1 MNHEY and CDR2 SVGEGT. V shed 0 bases and J 2 bases; nucleotides not matched to a gene: 4. This CDR3 is 16 amino acids long.